These 29 T cell receptor beta chains were all obtained from the same sample, sequenced in a study of T cell responses to AZD1222 COVID-19 vaccine. Measured with immunoSEQ multiplex PCR; TCRdb has only the in-frame clones, and not every one. The table has roughly 90,000 clones, roughly 87% seen once; the top ten hold roughly 5.2%. Specimen: peripheral blood, collected 28 days after the second AZD1222 dose. The receptors shown here come from an adult who received the AZD1222 COVID-19 vaccine.

J is TRBJ2-1 and V is TRBV2, with TRBD2 matching 10 bases. The CDR3 has 16 amino acids. CDR1 is SNHLY and CDR2 is FYNNEI in the germline V gene. V was clipped by 2 bases and J by 8 bases; unmatched bases: 9. CDR3 loop: CASSESSGGANYEQFF. The CDR3 DNA reads as TGTGCCAGCAGTGAATCGAGCGGGGGGGCCAACTATGAGCAGTTCTTC.

J is TRBJ1-1 and V is TRBV6-5; unclear D gene. V lost 9 bases and J lost 6, with 20 bases in between. Per germline, CDR1 MNHEY and CDR2 SVGAGI. The CDR3 has 14 amino acids. CDR3 amino acids: CASKDTMRVPEAFF. The CDR3 DNA sequence: TGTGCCAGTAAAGATACAATGAGGGTTCCTGAAGCTTTCTTT.

V and J are TRBV6-5 and TRBJ2-2; D not resolved. Deletions cut 7 bases from V and 2 bases from J, with 8 bases between. CDR3 size: 13 residues. Germline V CDR1 and CDR2: MNHEY, SVGAGI. CDR3 in DNA: TGTGCCAGCACGACAAAAAACACCGGGGAGCTGTTTTTT. As protein: CASTTKNTGELFF.

This chain uses TRBV6-6 with TRBJ2-7; possibly TRBD2 for D (5 bases). The CDR3 is 12 residues long. Germline assignment: CDR1 MNHNY and CDR2 SVGAGI (reference sequence). V was cut by 6 bases and J by 2 bases, with 8 bases left in between. The CDR3 region is CASSPGTYEQYV. In nucleotides, the CDR3 is TGTGCCAGCAGCCCCGGGACCTACGAGCAGTACGTC.

This clone has just a few counts. The gene calls are TRBV21-1 and TRBJ2-7; the table calls TRBD1, which could not be checked here. TRBV21-1 is designated a pseudogene. The CDR3 has 15 residues. The CDR3 DNA follows: TGTGCCAGCAGCAAAGCTGGGGTCGACAGGGGCGAGCAGTACGTC. Translation: CASSKAGVDRGEQYV.

The rearrangement joins TRBV11-2 to TRBJ1-4; D gene uncertain. CDR3 length: 15 amino acids. Trimming stripped 3 bases from V and 0 bases from J, with 8 bases between. Germline lookup yields CDR1 SGHAT and CDR2 FQNNGV. CDR3 residues: CASSFTASTNEKLFF. CDR3 in DNA: TGTGCCAGCAGCTTCACTGCCTCAACTAATGAAAAACTGTTTTTT. The complete variable domain, with remaining parts taken from reference TRBV11-2 and TRBJ1-4, reads EAGVAQSPRYKIIEKRQSVAFWCNPISGHATLYWYQQILGQGPKLLIQFQNNGVVDDSQLPKDRFSAERLKGVDSTLKIQPAKLEDSAVYLCASSFTASTNEKLFFGSGTQLSVL.

Only a few counts were recorded for this clone. The V call is TRBV3-1 (or the pseudogene TRBV3-2), the J call TRBJ1-1; D is unclear. Germline V lookup: CDR1 LGHDT, CDR2 YNNKEL (reference sequence). V lost 0 bases, J lost 0 bases, and 8 bases lay in between. The CDR3 covers 15 residues. The CDR3 region has the DNA TGTGCCAGCAGCCAAGATTCCATTCTGAACACTGAAGCTTTCTTT. It translates to CASSQDSILNTEAFF.

This chain links TRBV7-3 with TRBJ1-1; D possibly corresponds to TRBD1 (5 bases). Trimming left V 5 bases short and J 3 bases short, with 10 bases between. The CDR3 totals 13 residues. Looked up from germline, CDR1 is SGHTA and CDR2 is FQGTGA. The CDR3 here is CASSRRADTEAFF. The DNA of the CDR3 is TGTGCCAGCAGCCGCAGGGCGGACACTGAAGCTTTCTTT.

This chain uses TRBV7-2 with TRBJ1-5; no clear D gene. From germline, CDR1 is SGHTA and CDR2 FQGNSA. The V gene lost 0 bases and the J gene lost 12 bases, with 12 bases spanning the gap. The CDR3 spans 13 residues. The DNA of the CDR3 is TGTGCCAGCAGCTTAGCGTTGTCCCCGGGCCAGCATTTT. This encodes CASSLALSPGQHF.

The chain uses TRBV2 and TRBJ1-1; D call uncertain. CDR1 and CDR2 (germline): SNHLY, FYNNEI. V was shortened by 5 bases and J by 1 base, with 8 bases between the two germline ends. CDR3 length: 13 residues. The CDR3 region is CASSTQRNTEAFF. The CDR3 nucleotides are TGTGCCAGCAGTACACAGAGGAACACTGAAGCTTTCTTT.

CDR3 residues: CASTPQAPRGNEKLFF. The CDR3 DNA reads TGTGCCAGCACCCCACAGGCTCCTCGGGGTAATGAAAAACTGTTTTTT. This chain connects TRBV6-2 or TRBV6-3 to TRBJ1-4; perhaps TRBD1 as D (5 bases). The V gene lost 7 bases and the J gene lost 4 bases, with 19 bases spanning the gap. The CDR3 totals 16 residues. Germline-derived CDR1 and CDR2 are MNHEY and SVGEGT.

The rearrangement joins TRBV7-6 to TRBJ1-2; perhaps TRBD1 as D (5 bases). The CDR3 length is 14 residues. Germline CDR1 is SGHVS and CDR2 is FNYEAQ. V lost 11 bases and J 0 bases, leaving 16 bases between the germline ends. CDR3 in DNA: TGTGCCGTCCATGCGCAGGGTACTAACTATGGCTACACCTTC. Amino acid sequence: CAVHAQGTNYGYTF.

This chain connects TRBV11-2 to TRBJ1-1; TRBD1 agrees at 9 bases. The CDR3 has 18 amino acids. From germline, CDR1 is SGHAT and CDR2 FQNNGV. V was pared by 1 base and J by 2 bases, with 11 bases of the junction left unmatched. As DNA, the CDR3 is TGTGCCAGCAGCTTAGCGTCCTGGGACAGGGACCCTAACACTGAAGCTTTCTTT. This translates into CASSLASWDRDPNTEAFF.

V and J are TRBV5-1 and TRBJ2-3; D remains unclear. Germline loops: CDR1 SGHRS, CDR2 YFSETQ. This CDR3 has 13 residues. Trimming took 1 base from V and 6 from J, leaving 9 bases between them. The CDR3 loop is CASSLSPEDTQYF. CDR3 DNA: TGCGCCAGCAGCTTGAGCCCCGAGGATACGCAGTATTTT.

The CDR3, as DNA: TGTGCCAGCAGCCAACCTGAGGGAGACACCGGGGAGCTGTTTTTT. This sequence encodes CASSQPEGDTGELFF. The rearrangement links TRBV4-2 to TRBJ2-2, with D possibly matching TRBD2 (5 bases). V dropped 2 bases and J dropped 3 bases, with 10 bases sitting between them. Germline V gene data show CDR1 as LGHNA and CDR2 as YNFKEQ. The CDR3 loop spans 15 amino acids.

The gene calls are TRBV7-9 and TRBJ1-5; 7 bases are shared with TRBD1. Germline CDR1 SEHNR, CDR2 FQNEAQ (reference sequence). The CDR3 contains 18 residues. Germline trimming cut 1 base from V and 0 bases from J; bases unmatched to any gene: 9. CDR3 residues: CASSLVGAGGYSNQPQHF. In nucleotides, the CDR3 is TGTGCCAGCAGCTTAGTGGGGGCAGGGGGATATAGCAATCAGCCCCAGCATTTT. Based on the CDR3 plus reference TRBV7-9 and TRBJ1-5, the full variable domain is DTGVSQNPRHKITKRGQNVTFRCDPISEHNRLYWYRQTLGQGPEFLTYFQNEAQLEKSRLLSDRFSAERPKGSFSTLEIQRTEQGDSAMYLCASSLVGAGGYSNQPQHFGDGTRLSIL.

The rearrangement uses TRBV4-1 and TRBJ2-3; TRBD1 might be the D (6 bases). Germline V gives CDR1 MGHRA, CDR2 YSYEKL. Trimming pared 6 bases from V and 4 bases from J, leaving 17 bases between. The CDR3 consists of 15 residues. The CDR3 sequence is CASRHHREGADTQYF. Here the CDR3 DNA reads TGCGCCAGCAGACATCACAGGGAAGGGGCAGATACGCAGTATTTT.

The V gene is TRBV28, the J gene TRBJ1-2; D remains unclear. CDR1 and CDR2 (germline): MDHEN, SYDVKM. V dropped 5 bases and J dropped 4 bases, with 17 bases sitting between them. The CDR3 covers 15 residues. CDR3 residues: CASSPTTIRTYGYTF. The CDR3 nucleotides read TGTGCCAGCAGTCCTACCACGATCAGGACCTATGGCTACACCTTC.

For the CDR3, the DNA is TGTGCCAGCAGTACCCGACTAGCGGGTGGCAATGAGCAGTTCTTC. Protein sequence: CASSTRLAGGNEQFF. The genes are TRBV6-5 and TRBJ2-1, with 10 bases matching TRBD2. The CDR3 spans 15 residues. The V segment lost 5 bases and the J segment 6 bases; nucleotides outside the gene matches: 7. Germline V lookup: CDR1 MNHEY, CDR2 SVGAGI.

This clone came up once. The J gene is TRBJ2-7, the V gene TRBV30; TRBD1 agrees at 8 bases. The CDR3 is made up of 13 amino acids. Germline CDR1 reads GTSNPN; CDR2 reads SVGIG (reference sequence). J gave up 4 bases and V 5 bases, and 7 bases lay outside the gene matches. CDR3 sequence reads: CAWGAGGPYEQYF. CDR3 bases: TGTGCCTGGGGTGCAGGGGGCCCTTACGAGCAGTACTTC.

V gene TRBV6-1 combines with J gene TRBJ2-1; 9 bases agree with TRBD1. Losses at the gene ends were 3 bases for V and 6 bases for J; bases not matched to a gene: 6. The CDR3 loop spans 15 amino acids. CDR1 is MNHNS and CDR2 is SASEGT in the germline V gene. The CDR3 sequence: CASSEPGQGGNEQFF. The CDR3 coding sequence is TGTGCCAGCAGTGAGCCGGGACAGGGTGGCAATGAGCAGTTCTTC.

V is TRBV6-2 or TRBV6-3 and J is TRBJ1-6; maybe TRBD1 (6 bases). The CDR3 sequence is 14 residues long. Trimming removed 6 bases at V and 7 bases at J, with 13 bases between. Germline CDR1 MNHEY, CDR2 SVGEGT. The CDR3 here is CASSQTGANSPLHF. Written as DNA, the CDR3 is TGTGCCAGCAGCCAGACAGGAGCCAATTCACCCCTCCACTTT.

The V call is TRBV28, the J call TRBJ1-2; TRBD1 agrees at 7 bases. Germline V gene data show CDR1 as MDHEN and CDR2 as SYDVKM. J was trimmed by 4 bases and V by 5 bases; bases with no gene match: 7. The CDR3 has 14 residues. As DNA, the CDR3 is TGTGCCAGCAGTCCCGCAGGGGACAGCTATGGCTACACCTTC. It codes for CASSPAGDSYGYTF.

This chain links TRBV28 with TRBJ1-5; D might be TRBD1 (6 bases). The CDR3 runs 14 residues. V lost 6 bases and J lost 7, with 16 bases in between. Germline-derived CDR1 and CDR2 are MDHEN and SYDVKM. The CDR3 DNA reads TGTGCCAGCAGGCCACAGGGTTTGGGACAGCCCCAGCATTTT. It specifies CASRPQGLGQPQHF.

The chain couples TRBV6-5 to TRBJ1-5; maybe TRBD1 (5 bases). From germline, CDR1 is MNHEY and CDR2 SVGAGI. V was trimmed by 5 bases and J by 4 bases, leaving 9 bases between them. There are 13 residues in the CDR3. CDR3 region: CASSNRQNQPQHF. DNA for the CDR3: TGTGCCAGCAGTAATAGACAGAATCAGCCCCAGCATTTT.

In this sample, this clone turned up once. The CDR3, as DNA: TGCGCCAGCAGCTCCTACGGACAGGGGGTCTCAGATACGCAGTATTTT. Translation gives CASSSYGQGVSDTQYF. V gene TRBV5-1 combines with J gene TRBJ2-3; TRBD1 agrees at 10 bases. Germline loops: CDR1 SGHRS, CDR2 YFSETQ. The CDR3 sequence is 16 residues long. The V gene end was trimmed by 3 bases and the J gene end by 4 bases; junction bases not matched to a gene: 8. Full variable domain (outside the CDR3, taken from reference TRBV5-1 and TRBJ2-3): KAGVTQTPRYLIKTRGQQVTLSCSPISGHRSVSWYQQTPGQGLQFLFEYFSETQRNKGNFPGRFSGRQFSNSRSEMNVSTLELGDSALYLCASSSYGQGVSDTQYFGPGTRLTVL.

Here the CDR3 DNA reads TGTGCCAGCAGCCAAGATGCTTGGACCATGAACACTGAAGCTTTCTTT. Translated: CASSQDAWTMNTEAFF. The chain employs TRBV4-2 and TRBJ1-1; D ambiguous. Germline loops: CDR1 LGHNA, CDR2 YNFKEQ. The CDR3 extends over 16 amino acids. V was shortened by 0 bases and J by 0 bases, with 11 bases between the two germline ends.

The rearrangement joins TRBV5-1 to TRBJ2-5, with 8 positions matching TRBD1. Trimming cost V 0 bases and J 0 bases; bases outside gene matches: 7. The CDR3 has 17 amino acids. Germline CDR1 SGHRS, CDR2 YFSETQ. CDR3 bases: TGCGCCAGCAGCTTGGGGACAGGGCCACTGTACCAAGAGACCCAGTACTTC. This gives the protein CASSLGTGPLYQETQYF.

The chain is built from TRBV2 and TRBJ1-3, with D unresolved. Germline V gene sequence: CDR1 SNHLY, CDR2 FYNNEI. The CDR3 is 13 amino acids. Trimming cost V 9 bases and J 0 bases, with 9 bases left between them. CDR3 sequence reads: CAREVVSGNTIYF. CDR3 DNA: TGTGCCAGAGAAGTTGTCTCTGGAAACACCATATATTTT.